This is a list of T cell receptor beta chains from one sample in a study of T cell changes during pregnancy in multiple sclerosis. Assay: immunoSEQ multiplex PCR; the TCRdb copy retains only in-frame clones and omits some. The table shows about 76,000 clones, with 92% occurring only once. The sequences come from peripheral blood, collected after pregnancy. These receptors came from a female donor in good health, enrolled as a control in a pregnancy study. CDR3s include the opening cysteine and the closing phenylalanine or tryptophan. A D gene is named only where the DNA matches it firmly. Where a row states a size, it is once, few, many or the class of an expanded clone; other rows omit it.

V gene: TRBV5-1
D gene: .
clone size: .
J gene: TRBJ1-2
CDR3 protein: CASTPQGPGSYGYTF
CDR3 DNA: TGCGCCAGCACCCCACAGGGCCCGGGCTCCTATGGCTACACCTTC

V gene: TRBV2
D gene: .
clone size: few
J gene: TRBJ2-7
CDR3 protein: CASRGNNEQYF
CDR3 DNA: TGTGCCTCCCGGGGTAATAACGAGCAGTACTTC

V gene: TRBV30
D gene: .
clone size: few
J gene: TRBJ1-5
CDR3 protein: CAWTPGGNQPQHF
CDR3 DNA: TGTGCCTGGACACCAGGGGGCAATCAGCCCCAGCATTTT

V gene: TRBV11-2
D gene: .
clone size: .
J gene: TRBJ2-3
CDR3 protein: CASSPSPFSLTDTQYF
CDR3 DNA: TGTGCCAGCAGCCCCAGTCCGTTCTCTCTCACAGATACGCAGTATTTT

V gene: TRBV6-1
D gene: .
clone size: .
J gene: TRBJ1-3
CDR3 protein: CASSDQGSEYGNTIYF
CDR3 DNA: TGTGCCAGCAGTGACCAGGGCAGTGAATATGGAAACACCATATATTTT

V gene: TRBV7-3
D gene: .
clone size: .
J gene: TRBJ2-7
CDR3 protein: CASSLTSGPYEQYF
CDR3 DNA: TGTGCCAGCAGCTTAACTAGCGGCCCCTACGAGCAGTACTTC

V gene: TRBV5-6
D gene: .
clone size: .
J gene: TRBJ1-5
CDR3 protein: CASSSGISNQPQHF
CDR3 DNA: TGTGCCAGCAGCTCCGGGATTAGCAATCAGCCCCAGCATTTT

V gene: TRBV25-1
D gene: .
clone size: few
J gene: TRBJ2-7
CDR3 protein: CASSEYYSTYEQYF
CDR3 DNA: TGTGCCAGCAGTGAATATTACAGTACCTACGAGCAGTACTTC

V gene: TRBV5-1
D gene: .
clone size: .
J gene: TRBJ1-1
CDR3 protein: CASSSDREAFF
CDR3 DNA: TGCGCCAGCAGTTCCGACAGGGAAGCTTTCTTT

V gene: TRBV9
D gene: TRBD1
clone size: .
J gene: TRBJ2-7
CDR3 protein: CASSVPQGVCYEQYF
CDR3 DNA: TGTGCCAGCAGCGTACCACAGGGGGTGTGCTACGAGCAGTACTTC

V gene: TRBV28
D gene: .
clone size: few
J gene: TRBJ1-2
CDR3 protein: CASSSLYGYTF
CDR3 DNA: TGTGCCAGCAGTAGCCTCTATGGCTACACCTTC

V gene: TRBV11-2
D gene: TRBD1
clone size: .
J gene: TRBJ1-5
CDR3 protein: CASSPGTGNQPQHF
CDR3 DNA: TGTGCCAGCAGCCCGGGGACAGGCAATCAGCCCCAGCATTTT

V gene: TRBV7-8
D gene: TRBD1
clone size: .
J gene: TRBJ1-2
CDR3 protein: CASSPGQGHYGYTF
CDR3 DNA: TGTGCCAGCAGCCCTGGACAGGGCCACTATGGCTACACCTTC

V gene: TRBV7-2
D gene: TRBD1
clone size: .
J gene: TRBJ1-2
CDR3 protein: CASSRDSGYGYTF
CDR3 DNA: TGTGCCAGCAGCCGGGACAGCGGTTATGGCTACACCTTC

V gene: TRBV11-2
D gene: .
clone size: .
J gene: TRBJ2-5
CDR3 protein: CASSLGGQIETQYF
CDR3 DNA: TGTGCCAGCAGCTTAGGCGGACAGATAGAGACCCAGTACTTC

V gene: TRBV6-4
D gene: TRBD2
clone size: medium-sized
J gene: TRBJ2-2
CDR3 protein: CASSGTSTGELFF
CDR3 DNA: TGTGCCAGCAGTGGGACTAGCACCGGGGAGCTGTTTTTT

V gene: TRBV10-3
D gene: .
clone size: .
J gene: TRBJ1-1
CDR3 protein: CAISESDGRPEAFF
CDR3 DNA: TGTGCCATCAGTGAGTCGGATGGGAGGCCTGAAGCTTTCTTT

V gene: TRBV6-5
D gene: TRBD2
clone size: .
J gene: TRBJ2-2
CDR3 protein: CASRLAGRHTGELFF
CDR3 DNA: TGTGCCAGCCGACTAGCGGGGCGTCACACCGGGGAGCTGTTTTTT

V gene: TRBV29-1
D gene: TRBD2
clone size: .
J gene: TRBJ2-1
CDR3 protein: CSVVGAGAEQFF
CDR3 DNA: TGCAGCGTTGTCGGAGCGGGAGCTGAGCAGTTCTTC

V gene: TRBV29-1
D gene: .
clone size: .
J gene: TRBJ2-1
CDR3 protein: CSVERGFGFDEQFF
CDR3 DNA: TGCAGCGTTGAAAGGGGGTTTGGGTTCGATGAGCAGTTCTTC

V gene: TRBV5-4
D gene: TRBD2
clone size: .
J gene: TRBJ2-7
CDR3 protein: CASSSKTSVYEQYF
CDR3 DNA: TGTGCCAGCAGCTCTAAGACTAGCGTCTACGAGCAGTACTTC

V gene: TRBV30
D gene: .
clone size: .
J gene: TRBJ1-3
CDR3 protein: CAWSIGQTSGNTIYF
CDR3 DNA: TGTGCCTGGAGTATCGGACAGACCTCTGGAAACACCATATATTTT

V gene: TRBV6-5
D gene: TRBD1
clone size: .
J gene: TRBJ1-2
CDR3 protein: CASSKDRWDGYTF
CDR3 DNA: TGTGCCAGCAGTAAGGACAGGTGGGACGGCTACACCTTC

V gene: TRBV6-1
D gene: .
clone size: few
J gene: TRBJ1-2
CDR3 protein: CASSEALRGGFHSNYGYTF
CDR3 DNA: TGTGCCAGCAGTGAAGCGCTTCGGGGAGGGTTCCATTCTAACTATGGCTACACCTTC

V gene: TRBV11-2
D gene: .
clone size: .
J gene: TRBJ2-7
CDR3 protein: CASSLDRGGFYEQYF
CDR3 DNA: TGTGCCAGCAGCTTAGATCGGGGAGGTTTTTACGAGCAGTACTTC

V gene: TRBV5-1
D gene: TRBD1
clone size: .
J gene: TRBJ2-3
CDR3 protein: CASSLGRQGTMDTQYF
CDR3 DNA: TGCGCCAGCAGCTTGGGGAGACAGGGGACAATGGATACGCAGTATTTT

V gene: TRBV15
D gene: .
clone size: .
J gene: TRBJ1-5
CDR3 protein: CATSRATGSSSNQPQHF
CDR3 DNA: TGTGCCACCAGCAGAGCTACAGGGTCGAGTAGCAATCAGCCCCAGCATTTT

V gene: TRBV4-1
D gene: TRBD2
clone size: .
J gene: TRBJ2-1
CDR3 protein: CASSQEGSGAYNEQFF
CDR3 DNA: TGCGCCAGCAGCCAAGAAGGTAGCGGGGCCTACAATGAGCAGTTCTTC

V gene: TRBV5-6
D gene: .
clone size: .
J gene: TRBJ1-2
CDR3 protein: CASRAVGQSRGYTF
CDR3 DNA: TGTGCCAGCAGGGCGGTCGGACAGAGCAGGGGCTACACCTTC

V gene: TRBV10-3
D gene: TRBD1
clone size: .
J gene: TRBJ2-7
CDR3 protein: CAIRGDRGGYEQYF
CDR3 DNA: TGTGCCATCAGAGGGGACAGGGGTGGCTACGAGCAGTACTTC

V gene: TRBV5-5
D gene: .
clone size: .
J gene: TRBJ1-4
CDR3 protein: CASSLGQPEKLFF
CDR3 DNA: TGTGCCAGCAGCTTGGGACAGCCCGAAAAACTGTTTTTT

V gene: TRBV2
D gene: TRBD2
clone size: .
J gene: TRBJ2-7
CDR3 protein: CASSGLATYEQYF
CDR3 DNA: TGTGCCAGCAGCGGACTAGCTACCTACGAGCAGTACTTC

V gene: TRBV5-5
D gene: .
clone size: .
J gene: TRBJ2-6
CDR3 protein: CASSLGQFSGANVLTF
CDR3 DNA: TGTGCCAGCAGCTTGGGACAGTTCTCTGGGGCCAACGTCCTGACTTTC

V gene: TRBV7-9
D gene: .
clone size: few
J gene: TRBJ1-6
CDR3 protein: CASSGGNSPLHF
CDR3 DNA: TGTGCCAGCTCGGGGGGAAATTCACCCCTCCACTTT

V gene: TRBV2
D gene: .
clone size: .
J gene: TRBJ1-2
CDR3 protein: CASSLGQVGPYGYTF
CDR3 DNA: TGTGCCAGCAGTCTAGGGCAGGTGGGGCCCTATGGCTACACCTTC

V gene: TRBV30
D gene: .
clone size: .
J gene: TRBJ2-5
CDR3 protein: CAWSPLETQYF
CDR3 DNA: TGTGCCTGGAGTCCCCTGGAGACCCAGTACTTC

V gene: TRBV19
D gene: TRBD1
clone size: .
J gene: TRBJ2-2
CDR3 protein: CASSRDRGGTGELFF
CDR3 DNA: TGTGCCAGTTCTAGGGACAGGGGAGGGACCGGGGAGCTGTTTTTT

V gene: TRBV28
D gene: TRBD1
clone size: .
J gene: TRBJ1-2
CDR3 protein: CASSPLPGQGALGYTF
CDR3 DNA: TGTGCCAGCAGTCCGCTTCCGGGACAGGGGGCTTTAGGCTACACCTTC

V gene: TRBV6-1
D gene: TRBD1
clone size: .
J gene: TRBJ2-7
CDR3 protein: CASGIRDRVYEQYF
CDR3 DNA: TGTGCCAGCGGGATCCGGGACAGGGTCTACGAGCAGTACTTC

V gene: TRBV7-9
D gene: .
clone size: .
J gene: TRBJ1-3
CDR3 protein: CASTTGYSGNTIYF
CDR3 DNA: TGTGCCAGCACTACAGGGTACTCTGGAAACACCATATATTTT

V gene: TRBV11-2
D gene: TRBD1
clone size: .
J gene: TRBJ1-1
CDR3 protein: CASSVITGGNTEAFF
CDR3 DNA: TGTGCCAGCAGCGTAATAACAGGGGGAAACACTGAAGCTTTCTTT